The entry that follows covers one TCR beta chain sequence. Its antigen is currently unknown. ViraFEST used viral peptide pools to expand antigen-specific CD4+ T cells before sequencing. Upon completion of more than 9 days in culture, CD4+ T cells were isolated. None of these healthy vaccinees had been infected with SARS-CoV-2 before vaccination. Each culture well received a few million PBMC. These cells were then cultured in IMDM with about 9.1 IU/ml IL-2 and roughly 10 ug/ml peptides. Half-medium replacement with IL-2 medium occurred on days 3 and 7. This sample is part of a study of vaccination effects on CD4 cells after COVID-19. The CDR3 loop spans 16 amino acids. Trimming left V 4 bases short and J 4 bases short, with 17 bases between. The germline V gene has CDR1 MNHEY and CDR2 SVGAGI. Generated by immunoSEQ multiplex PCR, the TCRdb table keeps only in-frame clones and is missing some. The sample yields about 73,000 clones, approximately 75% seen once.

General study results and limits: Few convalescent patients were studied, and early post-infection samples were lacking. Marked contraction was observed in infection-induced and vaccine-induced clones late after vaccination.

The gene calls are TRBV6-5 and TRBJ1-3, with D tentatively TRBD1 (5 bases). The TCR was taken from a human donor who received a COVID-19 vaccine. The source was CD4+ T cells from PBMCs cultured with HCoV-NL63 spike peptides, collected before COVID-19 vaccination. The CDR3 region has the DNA TGTGCCAGCAGTTGGGGGGGGTCCGACAAAGGAAACACCATATATTTT. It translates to CASSWGGSDKGNTIYF.